What follows describes a single T cell receptor (beta chain). The antigen remains undetermined. This CDR3 has 16 amino acids. Germline-derived CDR1 and CDR2 are LNHDA and SQIVND (reference sequence). The V end lost 8 bases, the J end lost 5 bases, and 22 bases lay between the germline ends. Several immunoSEQ plates held equal portions of the genomic DNA taken from each subset. The protocol was immunoSEQ multiplex PCR, while the TCRdb copy is restricted to in-frame clones and leaves out a portion. The sample carries some 790,000 clones, around 77% recorded once. The record originates from a study of shared clonotypes between healthy human individuals. General study points: Sampling was confined to blood; repertoires within tissues likely differ. Owing to a small donor count, the genetic and exposure-history diversity represented was limited.

This clonotype was sampled from a young woman in good health. This chain joins TRBV19 and TRBJ2-1; a possible D gene is TRBD1 (6 bases). What was sequenced was memory CD4+ T cells sorted from blood. Subset given: CD45RA-negative fraction. This CDR3 is CASRSIAMGAHNEQFF. The CDR3 DNA sequence: TGTGCCAGTCGTAGCATAGCTATGGGGGCCCACAATGAGCAGTTCTTC.